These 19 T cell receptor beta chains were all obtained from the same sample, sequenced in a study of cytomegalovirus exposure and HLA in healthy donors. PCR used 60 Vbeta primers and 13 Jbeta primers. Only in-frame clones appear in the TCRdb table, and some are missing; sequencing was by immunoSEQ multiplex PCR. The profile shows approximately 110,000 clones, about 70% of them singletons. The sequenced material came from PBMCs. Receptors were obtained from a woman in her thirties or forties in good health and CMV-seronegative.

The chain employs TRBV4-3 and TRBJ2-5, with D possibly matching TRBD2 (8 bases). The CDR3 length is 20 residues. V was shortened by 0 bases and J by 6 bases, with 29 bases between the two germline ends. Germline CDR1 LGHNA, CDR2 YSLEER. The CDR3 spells CASSQDWEGQLGLAAKTQYF. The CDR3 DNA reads TGCGCCAGCAGCCAAGATTGGGAGGGACAGCTCGGACTAGCTGCGAAGACCCAGTACTTC.

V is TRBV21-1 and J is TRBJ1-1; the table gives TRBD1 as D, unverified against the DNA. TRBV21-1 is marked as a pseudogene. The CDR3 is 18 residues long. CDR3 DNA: TGTGCCAGCCGTCTCCCACGGGACAGGGGGATTAGTGGCACTGAAGCTTTCTTT. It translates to CASRLPRDRGISGTEAFF.

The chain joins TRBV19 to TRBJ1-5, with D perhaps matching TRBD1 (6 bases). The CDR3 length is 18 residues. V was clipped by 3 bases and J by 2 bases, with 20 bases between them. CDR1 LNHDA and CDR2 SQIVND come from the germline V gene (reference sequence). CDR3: CASSISGTTFIGNQPQHF. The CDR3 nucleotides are TGTGCCAGTAGTATCTCCGGGACAACTTTTATTGGCAATCAGCCCCAGCATTTT.

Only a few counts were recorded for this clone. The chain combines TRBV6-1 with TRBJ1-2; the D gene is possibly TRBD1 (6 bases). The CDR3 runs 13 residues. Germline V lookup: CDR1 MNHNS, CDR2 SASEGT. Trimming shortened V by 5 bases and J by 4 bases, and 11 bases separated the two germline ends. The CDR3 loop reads CASSYLRGYGYTF. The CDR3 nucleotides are TGTGCCAGCAGTTATCTCAGGGGCTATGGCTACACCTTC.

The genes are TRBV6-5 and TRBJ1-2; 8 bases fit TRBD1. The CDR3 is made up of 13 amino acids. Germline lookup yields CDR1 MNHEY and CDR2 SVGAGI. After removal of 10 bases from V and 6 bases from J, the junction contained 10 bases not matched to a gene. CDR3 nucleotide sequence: TGTGCCACCTTGGGACAGGTAGTAAATGGCTACACCTTC. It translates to CATLGQVVNGYTF.

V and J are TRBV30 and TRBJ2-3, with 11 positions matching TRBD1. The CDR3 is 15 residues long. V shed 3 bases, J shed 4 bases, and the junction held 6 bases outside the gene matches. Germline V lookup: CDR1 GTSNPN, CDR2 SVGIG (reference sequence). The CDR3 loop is CAWSPGTGGADTQYF. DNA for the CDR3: TGTGCCTGGAGCCCCGGGACAGGGGGTGCAGATACGCAGTATTTT.

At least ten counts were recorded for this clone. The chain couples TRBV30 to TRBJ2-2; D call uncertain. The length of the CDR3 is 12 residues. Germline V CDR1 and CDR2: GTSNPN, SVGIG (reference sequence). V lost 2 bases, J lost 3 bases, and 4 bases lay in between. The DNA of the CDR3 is TGTGCCTGGAGTTTCTACACCGGGGAGCTGTTTTTT. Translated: CAWSFYTGELFF.

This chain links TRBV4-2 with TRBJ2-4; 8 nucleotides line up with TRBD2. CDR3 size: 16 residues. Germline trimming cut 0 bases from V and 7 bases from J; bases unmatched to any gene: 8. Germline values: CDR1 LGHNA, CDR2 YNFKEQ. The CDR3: CASSQEVAGRGNIQYF. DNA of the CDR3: TGTGCCAGCAGCCAAGAAGTAGCGGGGAGAGGGAACATTCAGTACTTC.

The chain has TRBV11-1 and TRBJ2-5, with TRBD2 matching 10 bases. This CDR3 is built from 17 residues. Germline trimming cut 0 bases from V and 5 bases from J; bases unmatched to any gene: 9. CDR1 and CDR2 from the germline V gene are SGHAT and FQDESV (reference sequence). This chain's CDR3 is CASSLAAPSGGAETQYF. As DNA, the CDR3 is TGTGCCAGCAGCTTAGCCGCCCCGAGCGGGGGGGCGGAGACCCAGTACTTC. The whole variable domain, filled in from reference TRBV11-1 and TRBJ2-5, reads EAEVAQSPRYKITEKSQAVAFWCDPISGHATLYWYRQILGQGPELLVQFQDESVVDDSQLPKDRFSAERLKGVDSTLKIQPAELGDSAMYLCASSLAAPSGGAETQYFGPGTRLLVL.

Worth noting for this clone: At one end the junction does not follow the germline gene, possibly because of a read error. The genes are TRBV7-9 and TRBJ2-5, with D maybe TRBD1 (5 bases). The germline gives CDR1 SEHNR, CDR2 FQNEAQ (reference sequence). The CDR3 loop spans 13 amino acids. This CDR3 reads CSSSPRQQETQYF. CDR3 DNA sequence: TGTTCCAGCAGCCCACGACAGCAAGAGACCCAGTACTTC.

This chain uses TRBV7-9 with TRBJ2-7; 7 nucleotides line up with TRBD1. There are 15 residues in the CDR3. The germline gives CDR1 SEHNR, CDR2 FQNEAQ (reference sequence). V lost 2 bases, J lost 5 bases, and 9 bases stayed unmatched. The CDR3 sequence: CASSLIARGLNEQYF. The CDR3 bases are TGTGCCAGCAGCTTAATTGCTAGGGGGCTGAACGAGCAGTACTTC.

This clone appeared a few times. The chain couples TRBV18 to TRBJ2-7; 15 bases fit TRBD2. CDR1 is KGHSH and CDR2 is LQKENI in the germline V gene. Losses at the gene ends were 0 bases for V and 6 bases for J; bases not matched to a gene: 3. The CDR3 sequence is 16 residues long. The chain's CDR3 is CASSPPGLAGGTEQYF. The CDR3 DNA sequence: TGTGCCAGCTCACCACCGGGACTAGCGGGGGGAACCGAGCAGTACTTC. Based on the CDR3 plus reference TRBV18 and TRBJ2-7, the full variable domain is NAGVMQNPRHLVRRRGQEARLRCSPMKGHSHVYWYRQLPEEGLKFMVYLQKENIIDESGMPKERFSAEFPKEGPSILRIQQVVRGDSAAYFCASSPPGLAGGTEQYFGPGTRLTVT.

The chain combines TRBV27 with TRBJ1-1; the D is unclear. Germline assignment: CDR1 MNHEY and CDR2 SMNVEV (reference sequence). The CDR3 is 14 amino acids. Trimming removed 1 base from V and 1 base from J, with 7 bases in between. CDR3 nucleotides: TGTGCCAGCAGTTTATTTAGCGGGAACACTGAAGCTTTCTTT. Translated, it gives CASSLFSGNTEAFF.

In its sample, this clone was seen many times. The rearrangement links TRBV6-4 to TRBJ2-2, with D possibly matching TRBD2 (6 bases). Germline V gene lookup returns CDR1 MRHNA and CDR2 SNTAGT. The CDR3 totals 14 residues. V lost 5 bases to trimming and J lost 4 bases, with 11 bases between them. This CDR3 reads CASSRDSSTGELFF. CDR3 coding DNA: TGTGCCAGCAGTCGGGACTCATCCACCGGGGAGCTGTTTTTT.

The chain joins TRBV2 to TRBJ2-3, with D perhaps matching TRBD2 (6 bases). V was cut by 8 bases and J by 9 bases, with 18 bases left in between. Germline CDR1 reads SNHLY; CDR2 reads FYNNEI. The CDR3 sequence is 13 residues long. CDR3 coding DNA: TGTGCCAGCCGGGGGTCTATCCCGGACACGCAGTATTTT. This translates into CASRGSIPDTQYF.

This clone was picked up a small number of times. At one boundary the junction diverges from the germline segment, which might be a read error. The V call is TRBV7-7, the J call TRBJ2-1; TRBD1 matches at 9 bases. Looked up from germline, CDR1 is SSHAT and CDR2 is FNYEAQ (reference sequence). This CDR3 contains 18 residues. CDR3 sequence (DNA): TGTGCTAGCAGCTCTTGGACAGGGGACCGCCTCTCCTACAATGAGCAGTTCTTC. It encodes CASSSWTGDRLSYNEQFF. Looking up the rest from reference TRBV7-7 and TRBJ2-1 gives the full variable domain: GAGVSQSPRYKVTKRGQDVTLRCDPISSHATLYWYQQALGQGPEFLTYFNYEAQPDKSGLPSDRFSAERPEGSISTLTIQRTEQRDSAMYRCASSSWTGDRLSYNEQFFGPGTRLTVL.

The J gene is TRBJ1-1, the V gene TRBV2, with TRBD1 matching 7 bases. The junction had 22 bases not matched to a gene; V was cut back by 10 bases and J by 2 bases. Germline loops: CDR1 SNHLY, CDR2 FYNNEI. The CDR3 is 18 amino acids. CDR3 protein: CATLIQNRGGSFNTEAFF. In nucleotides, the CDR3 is TGTGCCACCCTAATACAAAACAGGGGTGGTTCATTTAACACTGAAGCTTTCTTT.

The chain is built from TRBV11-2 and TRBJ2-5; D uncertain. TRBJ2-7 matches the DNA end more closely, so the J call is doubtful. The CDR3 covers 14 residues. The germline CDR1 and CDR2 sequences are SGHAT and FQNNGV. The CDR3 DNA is TGTGCCAGCAGCGAACGAGGCGGAGCCTACGAGCAGTACTTC. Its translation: CASSERGGAYEQYF.

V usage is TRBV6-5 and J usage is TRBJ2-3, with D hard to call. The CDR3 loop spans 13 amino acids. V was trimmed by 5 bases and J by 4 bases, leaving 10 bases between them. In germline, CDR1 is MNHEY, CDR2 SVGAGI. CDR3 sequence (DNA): TGTGCCAGCAGTCCCTCAGGCGCAGATACGCAGTATTTT. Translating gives CASSPSGADTQYF.